The rows below give T cell receptor beta chains drawn from one sample of a study of T cell responses to AZD1222 COVID-19 vaccine. TCRdb's copy holds only in-frame clones and misses some; the assay was immunoSEQ multiplex PCR. The sample yields about 100,000 clones, around 89% seen once. The input for sequencing was peripheral blood, taken on day 0 of AZD1222 vaccination. The receptor set was obtained from an adult in good health. The CDR3 runs from the conserved cysteine through the conserved F or W. D genes are given only for firm matches. Clone size appears in some rows only: once, few, many, or a class for an expanded clone.

- TRBJ1-1 TRBV6-1 - CASSERTVNTEAFF TGTGCCAGCAGTGAGAGGACGGTGAACACTGAAGCTTTCTTT
- TRBJ2-7 TRBV7-2 - CASSTGTQLFNYEQYF TGTGCCAGCAGCACGGGAACGCAGCTCTTCAACTACGAGCAGTACTTC
- TRBJ1-2 TRBV30 - CAWSVRAEGTF TGTGCCTGGAGTGTACGGGCAGAGGGAACCTTC
- TRBJ2-3 TRBV9 TRBD2 CASSVSGSGRDTQYF TGTGCCAGCAGCGTTAGCGGGAGCGGGCGAGATACGCAGTATTTT
once TRBJ1-1 TRBV4-3 TRBD1 CASSTWTGGNTEAFF TGCGCCAGCAGCACCTGGACAGGGGGGAACACTGAAGCTTTCTTT
- TRBJ1-1 TRBV27 - CASMEGNTEAFF TGTGCCAGCATGGAGGGTAACACTGAAGCTTTCTTT
- TRBJ1-1 TRBV11-2 - CASSLGGGRLGAGSEAFF TGTGCCAGCAGCTTAGGCGGTGGGCGGTTAGGGGCCGGCTCCGAAGCTTTCTTT
- TRBJ2-1 TRBV11-2 - CASSLGLSLVNEQFF TGTGCCAGCAGCTTAGGTCTATCCTTGGTCAATGAGCAGTTCTTC
- TRBJ2-2 TRBV5-1 TRBD2 CASRSSGSGTGELFF TGCGCCAGCAGATCCAGCGGGAGTGGTACCGGGGAGCTGTTTTTT
many TRBJ2-7 TRBV5-4 - CASSLGVGSLSYEQYF TGTGCCAGCAGCTTGGGCGTGGGAAGTCTGTCCTACGAGCAGTACTTC
- TRBJ2-2 TRBV11-2 - CASSLRDRAGELFF TGTGCCAGCAGCTTAAGGGATCGGGCCGGGGAGCTGTTTTTT
- TRBJ1-6 TRBV7-8 - CASNQSGRDYSPLHF TGTGCCAGCAACCAGTCGGGCAGGGACTATTCACCCCTCCACTTT
few TRBJ1-5 TRBV2 - CASSEAGYLNQPQHF TGTGCCAGCAGTGAAGCAGGGTATCTTAATCAGCCCCAGCATTTT
- TRBJ2-2 TRBV6-5 - CAIRRLFNTGELFF TGTGCCATTCGAAGGCTCTTTAACACCGGGGAGCTGTTTTTT